This T cell receptor beta chain was obtained from a study of blood T cell repertoires in COVID-19. In the study overall: There were acute and convalescent COVID-19 samples, and they came from the United States, Italy and Spain. T cells, B-cell-depleted T cells, or PBMCs supplied cDNA or gDNA.

As handled by the study authors: Counts of nucleated cells, estimated from reference gene primer amplification, were obtained. Libraries were prepared by immunoSEQ multiplex PCR; TCRdb keeps only in-frame clonotypes and omits some of them. The V and J calls and clone size were taken over from that table, and D and trimming were inferred from the DNA. The data show approximately 530,000 clones, with approximately 88% seen just once and under 8.5% held by the top ten. The Seattle patients joined while their infection was active and were tracked longitudinally afterward. Per germline, CDR1 MNHEY and CDR2 SVGAGI. CDR3 length equals 15 residues. Trimming cost V 7 bases and J 2 bases, with 14 bases left between them.

The V call is TRBV6-5, the J call TRBJ2-2; D perhaps matches TRBD2 (6 bases). The sequencing input was peripheral blood. This clonotype was obtained from a woman aged 50 to 65 with COVID-19, enrolled during active disease. The DNA for the CDR3 is TGTGCCAGCACACCCGGGAGCCTCAACACCGGGGAGCTGTTTTTT. Translation: CASTPGSLNTGELFF.